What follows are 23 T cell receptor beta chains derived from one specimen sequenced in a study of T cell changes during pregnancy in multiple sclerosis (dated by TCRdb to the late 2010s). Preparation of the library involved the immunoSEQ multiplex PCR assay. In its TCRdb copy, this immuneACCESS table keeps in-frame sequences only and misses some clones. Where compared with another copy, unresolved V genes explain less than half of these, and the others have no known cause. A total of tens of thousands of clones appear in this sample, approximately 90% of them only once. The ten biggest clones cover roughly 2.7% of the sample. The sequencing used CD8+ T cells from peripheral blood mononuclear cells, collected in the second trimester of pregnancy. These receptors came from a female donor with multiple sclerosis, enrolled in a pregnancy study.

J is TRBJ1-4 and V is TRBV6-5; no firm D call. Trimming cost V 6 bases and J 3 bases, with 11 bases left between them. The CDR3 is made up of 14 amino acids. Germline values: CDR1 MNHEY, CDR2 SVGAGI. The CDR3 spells CASRGWAANEKLFF. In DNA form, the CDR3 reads TGTGCCAGCAGGGGCTGGGCAGCTAATGAAAAACTGTTTTTT.

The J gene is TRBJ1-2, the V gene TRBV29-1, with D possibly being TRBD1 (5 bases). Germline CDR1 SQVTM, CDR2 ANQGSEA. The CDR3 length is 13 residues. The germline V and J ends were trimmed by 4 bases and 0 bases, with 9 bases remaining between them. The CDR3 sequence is CSVAGAANYGYTF. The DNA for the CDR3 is TGCAGCGTTGCTGGGGCTGCTAACTATGGCTACACCTTC.

Here the CDR3 reads CASSQDTGPGLARDTQYF. CDR3 nucleotides: TGCGCCAGCAGCCAAGATACAGGACCGGGCCTTGCACGGGATACGCAGTATTTT. The chain links TRBV4-3 to TRBJ2-3; weak D call: TRBD1 (5 bases). Trimming pared 0 bases from V and 6 bases from J, leaving 22 bases between. The CDR3 consists of 18 residues. Germline V gene lookup returns CDR1 LGHNA and CDR2 YSLEER.

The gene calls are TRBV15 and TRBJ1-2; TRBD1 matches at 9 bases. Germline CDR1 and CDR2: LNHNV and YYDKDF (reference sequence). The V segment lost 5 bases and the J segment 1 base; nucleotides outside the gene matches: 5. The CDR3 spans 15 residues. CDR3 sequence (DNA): TGTGCCACCAGCGGACAGACAGGGGGTAACTATGGCTACACCTTC. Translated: CATSGQTGGNYGYTF. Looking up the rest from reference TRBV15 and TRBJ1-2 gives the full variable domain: DAMVIQNPRYQVTQFGKPVTLSCSQTLNHNVMYWYQQKSSQAPKLLFHYYDKDFNNEADTPDNFQSRRPNTSFCFLDIRSPGLGDTAMYLCATSGQTGGNYGYTFGSGTRLTVV.

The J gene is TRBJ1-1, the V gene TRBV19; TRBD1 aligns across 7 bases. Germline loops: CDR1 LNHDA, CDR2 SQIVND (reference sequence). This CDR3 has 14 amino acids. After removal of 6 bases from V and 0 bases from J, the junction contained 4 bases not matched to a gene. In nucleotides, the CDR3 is TGTGCCAGTAGAGACAGGGACCTGAACACTGAAGCTTTCTTT. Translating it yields CASRDRDLNTEAFF.

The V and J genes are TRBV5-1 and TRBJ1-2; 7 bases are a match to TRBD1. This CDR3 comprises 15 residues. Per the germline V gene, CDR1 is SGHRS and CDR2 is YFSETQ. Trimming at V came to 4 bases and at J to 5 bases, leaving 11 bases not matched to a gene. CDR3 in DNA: TGCGCCAGCAGCCCAGAAGGGACAGCCAATTATGGCTACACCTTC. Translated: CASSPEGTANYGYTF. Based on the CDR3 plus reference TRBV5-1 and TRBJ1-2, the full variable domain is KAGVTQTPRYLIKTRGQQVTLSCSPISGHRSVSWYQQTPGQGLQFLFEYFSETQRNKGNFPGRFSGRQFSNSRSEMNVSTLELGDSALYLCASSPEGTANYGYTFGSGTRLTVV.

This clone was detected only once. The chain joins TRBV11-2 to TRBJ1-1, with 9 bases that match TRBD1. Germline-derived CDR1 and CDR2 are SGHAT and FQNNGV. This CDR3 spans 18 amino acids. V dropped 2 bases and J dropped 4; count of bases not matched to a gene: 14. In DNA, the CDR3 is TGTGCCAGCAGCTTATGGTCCGCAAACAGGGGGCTTAGCACTGAAGCTTTCTTT. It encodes CASSLWSANRGLSTEAFF.

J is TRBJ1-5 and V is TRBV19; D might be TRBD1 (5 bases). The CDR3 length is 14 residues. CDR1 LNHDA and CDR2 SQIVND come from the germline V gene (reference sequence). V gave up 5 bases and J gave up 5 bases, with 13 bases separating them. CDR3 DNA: TGTGCCAGTAGTCTCGCACAGGCAGATCAGCCCCAGCATTTT. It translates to CASSLAQADQPQHF.

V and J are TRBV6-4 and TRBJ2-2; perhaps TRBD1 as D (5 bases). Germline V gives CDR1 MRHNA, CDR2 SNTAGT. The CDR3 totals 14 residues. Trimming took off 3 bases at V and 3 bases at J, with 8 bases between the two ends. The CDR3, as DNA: TGTGCCAGCAGTGATACAGGCGACACCGGGGAGCTGTTTTTT. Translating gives CASSDTGDTGELFF.

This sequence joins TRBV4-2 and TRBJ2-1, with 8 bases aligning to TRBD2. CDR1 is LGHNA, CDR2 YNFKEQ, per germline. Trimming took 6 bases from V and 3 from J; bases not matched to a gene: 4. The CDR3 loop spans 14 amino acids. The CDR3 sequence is CASSFSGDYNEQFF. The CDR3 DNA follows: TGTGCCAGCAGTTTTAGCGGGGACTACAATGAGCAGTTCTTC.

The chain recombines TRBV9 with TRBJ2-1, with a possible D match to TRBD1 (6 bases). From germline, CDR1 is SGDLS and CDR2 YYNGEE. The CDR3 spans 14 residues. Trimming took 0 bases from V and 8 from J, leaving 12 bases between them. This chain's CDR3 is CASSVEGGLDEQFF. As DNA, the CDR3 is TGTGCCAGCAGCGTAGAAGGGGGTTTGGATGAGCAGTTCTTC.

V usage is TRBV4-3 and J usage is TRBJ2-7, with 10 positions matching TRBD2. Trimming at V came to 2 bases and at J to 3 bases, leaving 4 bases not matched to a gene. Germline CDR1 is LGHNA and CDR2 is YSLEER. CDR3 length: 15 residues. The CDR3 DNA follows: TGCGCCAGCAGCCAAACTAGCGGGGAGTACTACGAGCAGTACTTC. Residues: CASSQTSGEYYEQYF.

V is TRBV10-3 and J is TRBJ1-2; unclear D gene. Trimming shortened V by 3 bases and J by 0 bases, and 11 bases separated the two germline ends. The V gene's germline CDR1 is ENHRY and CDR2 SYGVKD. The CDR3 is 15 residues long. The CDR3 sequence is CAISESQLANYGYTF. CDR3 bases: TGTGCCATCAGTGAATCTCAACTAGCTAACTATGGCTACACCTTC.

In nucleotides, the CDR3 is TGTGCCAGCAGTCAGGGACAGGGCTCTGGCTACACCTTC. Translated, it gives CASSQGQGSGYTF. This chain joins TRBV25-1 and TRBJ1-2, with 9 bases that match TRBD1. The V segment lost 5 bases and the J segment 7 bases; nucleotides outside the gene matches: 5. In germline, CDR1 is MGHDK, CDR2 SYGVNS. This CDR3 has 13 amino acids.

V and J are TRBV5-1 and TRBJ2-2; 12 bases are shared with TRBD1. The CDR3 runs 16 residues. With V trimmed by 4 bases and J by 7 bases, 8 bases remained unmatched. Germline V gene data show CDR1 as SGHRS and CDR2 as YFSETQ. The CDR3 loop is CASSPPGTGGFGELFF. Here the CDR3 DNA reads TGCGCCAGCAGCCCGCCCGGGACAGGGGGCTTCGGGGAGCTGTTTTTT.

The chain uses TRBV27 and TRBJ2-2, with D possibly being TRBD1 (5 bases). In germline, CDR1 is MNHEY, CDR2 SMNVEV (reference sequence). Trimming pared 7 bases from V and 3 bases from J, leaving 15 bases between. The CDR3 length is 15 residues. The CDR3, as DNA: TGTGCCAGCAACTCTTGGCGACAGCACACCGGGGAGCTGTTTTTT. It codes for CASNSWRQHTGELFF.

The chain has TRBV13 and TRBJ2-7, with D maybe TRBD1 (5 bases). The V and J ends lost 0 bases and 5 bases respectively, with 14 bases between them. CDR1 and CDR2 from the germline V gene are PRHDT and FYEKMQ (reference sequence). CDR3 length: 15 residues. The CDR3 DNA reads TGTGCCAGCAGCTTAGGCCTGACAGATGACGACGAGCAGTACTTC. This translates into CASSLGLTDDDEQYF.

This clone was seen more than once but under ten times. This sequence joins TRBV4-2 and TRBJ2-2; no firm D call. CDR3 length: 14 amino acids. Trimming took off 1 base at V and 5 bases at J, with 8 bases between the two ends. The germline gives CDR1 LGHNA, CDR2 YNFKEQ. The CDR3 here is CASSQAPLTGELFF. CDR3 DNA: TGTGCCAGCAGCCAAGCTCCCTTGACCGGGGAGCTGTTTTTT.

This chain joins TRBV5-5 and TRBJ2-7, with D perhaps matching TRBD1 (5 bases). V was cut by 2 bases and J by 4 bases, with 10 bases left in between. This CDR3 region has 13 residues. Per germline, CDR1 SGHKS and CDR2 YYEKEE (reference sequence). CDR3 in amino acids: CASSFVRGYEQYF. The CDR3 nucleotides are TGTGCCAGCAGCTTCGTTAGGGGTTACGAGCAGTACTTC.

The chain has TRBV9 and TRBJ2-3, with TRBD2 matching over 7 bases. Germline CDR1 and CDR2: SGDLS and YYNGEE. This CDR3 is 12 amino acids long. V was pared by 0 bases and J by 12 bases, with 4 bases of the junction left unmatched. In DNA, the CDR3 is TGTGCCAGCAGCGTAGGGACTAGTACACAGTATTTT. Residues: CASSVGTSTQYF.

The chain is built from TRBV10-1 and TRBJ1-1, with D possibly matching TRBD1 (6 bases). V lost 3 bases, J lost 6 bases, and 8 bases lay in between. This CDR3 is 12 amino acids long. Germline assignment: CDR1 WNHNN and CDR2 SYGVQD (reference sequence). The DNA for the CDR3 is TGCGCCAGCAGTGACAGGGGCCCTGAAGCTTTCTTT. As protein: CASSDRGPEAFF.

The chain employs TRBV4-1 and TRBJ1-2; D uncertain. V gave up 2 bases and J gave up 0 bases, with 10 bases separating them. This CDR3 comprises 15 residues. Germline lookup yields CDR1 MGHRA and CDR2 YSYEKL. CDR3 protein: CASSQSFTANYGYTF. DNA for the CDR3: TGCGCCAGCAGCCAATCTTTTACGGCTAACTATGGCTACACCTTC.

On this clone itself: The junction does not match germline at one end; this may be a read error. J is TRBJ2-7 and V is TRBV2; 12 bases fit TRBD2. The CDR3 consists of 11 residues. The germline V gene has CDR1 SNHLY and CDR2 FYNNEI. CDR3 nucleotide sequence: TGTGCCTCAAACAGGGGGACTAGCGGGCCCTTC. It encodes CASNRGTSGPF. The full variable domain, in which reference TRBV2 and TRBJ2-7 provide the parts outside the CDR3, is EPEVTQTPSHQVTQMGQEVILRCVPISNHLYFYWYRQILGQKVEFLVSFYNNEISEKSEIFDDQFSVERPDGSNFTLKIRSTKLEDSAMYFCASNRGTSGPFGPGTRLTVT.